The TCR beta chain under discussion was sequenced for a study of T-cell memory formation after mild COVID-19. This clonotype showed up just a few times. TCRdb reprocessed the 5' RACE reads with MiXCR, giving one entry per CDR3 protein. The sample shows about 610,000 distinct CDR3 sequences, around a sixth of them seen only once. The CDR3 is 13 amino acids. Trimming removed 3 bases from V and 10 bases from J; junction bases left unmatched: 8. Per the germline V gene, CDR1 is DFQATT and CDR2 is SNEGSKA (reference sequence). This receptor was obtained from an adult woman who had mild COVID-19 (a few samples of this study predate the infection). Cell type and time point are not known. The chain is built from TRBV20-1 and TRBJ2-1; 8 nucleotides align to TRBD2. Sequencing was done on a sample of PBMCs or a T cell subset sorted from them (not recorded which). The chain's CDR3 is CSARAGGTPEQFF. In DNA, the CDR3 is TGCAGTGCTAGGGCGGGGGGTACCCCGGAGCAGTTCTTC.